This T cell receptor beta chain was captured in a study of blood T cell repertoires in COVID-19. Profiling relied on immunoSEQ multiplex PCR, and the TCRdb table lists in-frame clones only, not all of them. The repertoire holds some 76,000 clones, with about 93% as singletons. The length of the CDR3 is 13 residues. Germline lookup yields CDR1 KGHSH and CDR2 LQKENI. Germline trimming cut 3 bases from V and 5 bases from J; bases unmatched to any gene: 1. The chain employs TRBV18 and TRBJ1-5, with 7 bases identical to TRBD1. The material sequenced was peripheral blood. This receptor was taken from a human donor in a cohort sampled during active COVID-19. This CDR3 is CASSPDRDQPQHF. CDR3 coding DNA: TGTGCCAGCTCACCCGACAGGGATCAGCCCCAGCATTTT.